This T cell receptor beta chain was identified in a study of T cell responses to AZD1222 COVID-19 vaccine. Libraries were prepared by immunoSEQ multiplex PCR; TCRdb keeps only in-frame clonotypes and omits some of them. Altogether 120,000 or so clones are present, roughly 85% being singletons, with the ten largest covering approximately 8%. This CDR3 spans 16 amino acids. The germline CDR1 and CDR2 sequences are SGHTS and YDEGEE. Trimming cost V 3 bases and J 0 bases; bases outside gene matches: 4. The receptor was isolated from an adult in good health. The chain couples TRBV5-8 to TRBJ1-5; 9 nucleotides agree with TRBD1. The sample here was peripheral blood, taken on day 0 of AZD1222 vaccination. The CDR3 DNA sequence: TGTGCCAGCAGCTATTGGACAGGGGTTAGCAATCAGCCCCAGCATTTT. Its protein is CASSYWTGVSNQPQHF.